The entry below gives a single T cell receptor beta chain sequence along with its context. Its specificity is unknown. Trimming left V 7 bases short and J 0 bases short, with 17 bases between. The CDR3 is made up of 16 amino acids. This sample was taken from a study of identical twins. Study-level findings and limits: The presence of invariant MAIT and iNKT cells could partly confound analyses of zero-insertion sequences.

cDNA molecules carried unique molecular identifiers, and template switching added a universal primer site. TCRdb reprocessed the 5' RACE reads with MiXCR, giving one entry per CDR3 protein. Among 700,000 or so distinct CDR3 sequences listed, 8.5% to 9.5% were seen once. These data are also associated with another study on yellow fever vaccine responses in identical twins.

The chain carries TRBV12-3 or TRBV12-4 and TRBJ2-3; D might be TRBD1 or TRBD2, each matching 5 bases. The TCR sequence derives from a woman aged 18-29 years in good health. Sequenced input: PBMCs. The CDR3 reads CASTNRDGYSTDTQYF. Written as DNA, the CDR3 is TGTGCCAGCACCAACCGGGACGGCTATAGCACAGATACGCAGTATTTT.